This TCR beta chain was profiled in a study of brain T cells in children with intractable seizures. Comment on this clone: The antigen is not known.

Generated by immunoSEQ multiplex PCR, the TCRdb table keeps only in-frame clones and is missing some. The sample consists of about 5,200 clones, about 92% of them appearing once. Study findings and constraints: Top 50 brain clonotypes included both public and private clones. Absence of clones before surgery may stem from lower sequencing depth. Only CDR3 sequence similarity suggested viral specificity, without known HCMV serostatus.

Only cases whose brain tissue showed the highest T cell transcript signatures were sequenced. Germline V lookup: CDR1 SGHAT, CDR2 FQNNGV. The CDR3 has 15 amino acids. V lost 1 base to trimming and J lost 0 bases, with 9 bases between them. V gene TRBV11-2 combines with J gene TRBJ1-2, with D hard to call. This TCR was recovered from a boy less than two years old with focal cortical dysplasia and intractable seizures. This specimen consisted of resected brain tissue, obtained at surgery. The CDR3 region is CASSLVGRANYGYTF. The CDR3 DNA follows: TGTGCCAGCAGCTTAGTTGGCCGAGCTAACTATGGCTACACCTTC. Full variable domain (missing parts from reference TRBV11-2 and TRBJ1-2): EAGVAQSPRYKIIEKRQSVAFWCNPISGHATLYWYQQILGQGPKLLIQFQNNGVVDDSQLPKDRFSAERLKGVDSTLKIQPAKLEDSAVYLCASSLVGRANYGYTFGSGTRLTVV.